Listed below are T cell receptor beta chains from one sample, sequenced in a study of cytomegalovirus exposure and HLA in healthy donors. The table came from immunoSEQ multiplex PCR; TCRdb's copy has only in-frame clones and leaves some out. This table has under 85,000 clones, around 92% appearing once. Sequenced input: PBMCs. Receptors originate from a man younger than 30 in good health and CMV-seropositive. Each CDR3 is given with its conserved first and last residue.

j_call: TRBJ2-7
v_call: TRBV28
cdr3_aa: CASSYAGAREQYF

j_call: TRBJ2-7
v_call: TRBV30
cdr3_aa: CAWDDAGRGYEQYF

j_call: TRBJ2-6
v_call: TRBV2
cdr3_aa: CAIKGGQGSSGANVLTF

j_call: TRBJ1-5
v_call: TRBV4-1
cdr3_aa: CASSQEYREGQPQHF

j_call: TRBJ2-7
v_call: TRBV10-3
cdr3_aa: CAISEGTSGPSYEQYF

j_call: TRBJ2-1
v_call: TRBV21-1
cdr3_aa: CASRLDGGGLHEQFF

j_call: TRBJ1-1
v_call: TRBV5-1
cdr3_aa: CASSQQGSTEAFF

j_call: TRBJ2-5
v_call: TRBV4-2
cdr3_aa: CASRSLGASGLQETQYF

j_call: TRBJ2-1
v_call: TRBV19
cdr3_aa: CATLSDREGYNEQFF

j_call: TRBJ1-5
v_call: TRBV28
cdr3_aa: CASISGLQPQHF

j_call: TRBJ2-6
v_call: TRBV30
cdr3_aa: CAWGTGTKGNVLTF

j_call: TRBJ2-1
v_call: TRBV18
cdr3_aa: CASSPRTSGSSYNEQFF

j_call: TRBJ1-1
v_call: TRBV5-1
cdr3_aa: CASRLSPRSNTEAFF

j_call: TRBJ2-1
v_call: TRBV2
cdr3_aa: CASSSEGVNEQFF

j_call: TRBJ2-5
v_call: TRBV5-6
cdr3_aa: CASSSPDRAQETQYF

j_call: TRBJ1-1
v_call: TRBV21-1
cdr3_aa: CASSINQVGTGNTEAFF

j_call: TRBJ1-4
v_call: TRBV6-4
cdr3_aa: CASSDSGGWIVGKLFF

j_call: TRBJ1-2
v_call: TRBV29-1
cdr3_aa: CSVETLAGEGYTF

j_call: TRBJ2-7
v_call: TRBV6-5
cdr3_aa: CASSPGSGIGREQYF

j_call: TRBJ2-7
v_call: TRBV27
cdr3_aa: CASIRTSGSLGHEQYF

j_call: TRBJ2-7
v_call: TRBV5-6
cdr3_aa: CASNLGLAGDYEQYF

j_call: TRBJ2-1
v_call: TRBV5-1
cdr3_aa: CASSSDRVDEQFF

j_call: TRBJ2-1
v_call: TRBV2
cdr3_aa: CASLVGLAGVEQFF

j_call: TRBJ2-5
v_call: TRBV28
cdr3_aa: CASSSTGSETQYF

j_call: TRBJ2-1
v_call: TRBV7-9
cdr3_aa: CASSSLRGWQFF

j_call: TRBJ2-2
v_call: TRBV29-1
cdr3_aa: CSVDGRGSGTGELFF

j_call: TRBJ1-5
v_call: TRBV7-8
cdr3_aa: CASSLGGGANQPQHF

j_call: TRBJ2-6
v_call: TRBV27
cdr3_aa: CASTHTSSGANVLTF

j_call: TRBJ1-2
v_call: TRBV19
cdr3_aa: CASSIPGGRGYTF

j_call: TRBJ1-1
v_call: TRBV2
cdr3_aa: CASSEVTVNTEAFF

j_call: TRBJ2-5
v_call: TRBV28
cdr3_aa: CASSLLAGGETQYF

j_call: TRBJ2-7
v_call: TRBV18
cdr3_aa: CASSPEVAGGNSYEQYF

j_call: TRBJ2-7
v_call: TRBV13
cdr3_aa: CASRRTGAYEQYF

j_call: TRBJ2-7
v_call: TRBV10-2
cdr3_aa: CASGLGVYEQYF

j_call: TRBJ2-7
v_call: TRBV28
cdr3_aa: CASSLAGVHEQYF

j_call: TRBJ1-5
v_call: TRBV19
cdr3_aa: CASSTDNSNQPQHF

j_call: TRBJ2-5
v_call: TRBV5-1
cdr3_aa: CASLLGTGPKETQYF

j_call: TRBJ1-4
v_call: TRBV6-5
cdr3_aa: CATRRGDGVPKLFF

j_call: TRBJ2-7
v_call: TRBV7-9
cdr3_aa: CASSLDLGGKRLEQYF

j_call: TRBJ2-7
v_call: TRBV15
cdr3_aa: CATSRAGYYEQYF

j_call: TRBJ2-3
v_call: TRBV2
cdr3_aa: CASLMREPDTQYF

j_call: TRBJ2-2
v_call: TRBV6-1
cdr3_aa: CASSSGRASGELFF

j_call: TRBJ2-5
v_call: TRBV28
cdr3_aa: CASSVAGGGEKTQYF

j_call: TRBJ2-7
v_call: TRBV5-5
cdr3_aa: CASSLAGEWEGSYEQYF

j_call: TRBJ2-1
v_call: TRBV27
cdr3_aa: CASSEVTYNEQFF

j_call: TRBJ2-3
v_call: TRBV7-7
cdr3_aa: CASSPISSTDTQYF